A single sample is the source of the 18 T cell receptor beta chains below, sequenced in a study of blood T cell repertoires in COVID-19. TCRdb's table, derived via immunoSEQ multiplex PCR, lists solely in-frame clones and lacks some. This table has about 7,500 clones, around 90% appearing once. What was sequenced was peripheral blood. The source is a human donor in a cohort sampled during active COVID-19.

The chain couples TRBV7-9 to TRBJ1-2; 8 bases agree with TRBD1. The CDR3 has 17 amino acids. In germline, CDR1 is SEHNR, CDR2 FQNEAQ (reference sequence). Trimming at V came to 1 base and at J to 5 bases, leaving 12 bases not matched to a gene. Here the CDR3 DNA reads TGTGCCAGCAGCTTAGGGGCCGGGACAGGTTTCAAATATGGCTACACCTTC. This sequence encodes CASSLGAGTGFKYGYTF.

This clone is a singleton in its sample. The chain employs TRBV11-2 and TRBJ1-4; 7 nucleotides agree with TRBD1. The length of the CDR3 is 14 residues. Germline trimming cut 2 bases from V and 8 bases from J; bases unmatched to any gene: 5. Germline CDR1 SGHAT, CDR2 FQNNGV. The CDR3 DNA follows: TGTGCCAGCAGCTTACTACCGGGACAGGAAAAACTGTTTTTT. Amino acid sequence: CASSLLPGQEKLFF. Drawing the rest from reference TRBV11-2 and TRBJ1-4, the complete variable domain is EAGVAQSPRYKIIEKRQSVAFWCNPISGHATLYWYQQILGQGPKLLIQFQNNGVVDDSQLPKDRFSAERLKGVDSTLKIQPAKLEDSAVYLCASSLLPGQEKLFFGSGTQLSVL.

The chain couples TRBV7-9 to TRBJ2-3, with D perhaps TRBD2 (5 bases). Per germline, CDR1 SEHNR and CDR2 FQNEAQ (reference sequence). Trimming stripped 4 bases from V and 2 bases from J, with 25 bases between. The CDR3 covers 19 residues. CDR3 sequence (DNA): TGTGCCAGCAGCTCGTACATTTTTTTTAGCGCGAGGACCACAGATACGCAGTATTTT. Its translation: CASSSYIFFSARTTDTQYF.

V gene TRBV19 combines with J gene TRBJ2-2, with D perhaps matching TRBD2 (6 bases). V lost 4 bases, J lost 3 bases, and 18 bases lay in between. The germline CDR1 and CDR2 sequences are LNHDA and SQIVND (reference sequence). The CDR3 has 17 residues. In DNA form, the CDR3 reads TGTGCCAGTAGTAAGGGAGGTAGCGAGGCTGACACCGGGGAGCTGTTTTTT. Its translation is CASSKGGSEADTGELFF.

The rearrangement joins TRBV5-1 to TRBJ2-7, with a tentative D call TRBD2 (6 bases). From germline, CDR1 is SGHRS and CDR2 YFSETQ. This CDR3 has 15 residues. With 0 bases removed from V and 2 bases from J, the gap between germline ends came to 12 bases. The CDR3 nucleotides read TGCGCCAGCAGCTTGGCGCCGGGAGTCACCTACGAGCAGTACTTC. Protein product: CASSLAPGVTYEQYF.

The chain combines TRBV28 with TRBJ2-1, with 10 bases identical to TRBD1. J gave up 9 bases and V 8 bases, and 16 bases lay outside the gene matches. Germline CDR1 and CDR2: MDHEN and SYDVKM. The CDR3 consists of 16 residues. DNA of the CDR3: TGTGCCAGCTCCTTCGACAGGGGGCGCGTTGCGGGTGAGCAGTTCTTC. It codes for CASSFDRGRVAGEQFF.

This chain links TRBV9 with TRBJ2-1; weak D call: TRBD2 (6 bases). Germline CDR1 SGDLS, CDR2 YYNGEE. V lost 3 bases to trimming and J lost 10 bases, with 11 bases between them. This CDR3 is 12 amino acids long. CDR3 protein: CASSGISGEQFF. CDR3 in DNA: TGTGCCAGCAGCGGGATTAGCGGCGAGCAGTTCTTC. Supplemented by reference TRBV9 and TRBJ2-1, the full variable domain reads DSGVTQTPKHLITATGQRVTLRCSPRSGDLSVYWYQQSLDQGLQFLIQYYNGEERAKGNILERFSAQQFPDLHSELNLSSLELGDSALYFCASSGISGEQFFGPGTRLTVL.

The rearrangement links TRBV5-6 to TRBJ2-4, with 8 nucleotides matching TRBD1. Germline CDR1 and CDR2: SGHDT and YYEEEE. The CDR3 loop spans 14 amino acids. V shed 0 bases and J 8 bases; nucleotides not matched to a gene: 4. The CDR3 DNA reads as TGTGCCAGCAGCTTGGCAGGGGGCGAGGACATTCAGTACTTC. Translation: CASSLAGGEDIQYF.

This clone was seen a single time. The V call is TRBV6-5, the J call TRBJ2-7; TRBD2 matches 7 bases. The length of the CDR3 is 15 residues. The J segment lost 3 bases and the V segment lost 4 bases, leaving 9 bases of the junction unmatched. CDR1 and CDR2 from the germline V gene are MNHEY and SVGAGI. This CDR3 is CASSSPFGGDYEQYF. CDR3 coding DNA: TGTGCCAGCAGTTCGCCTTTTGGGGGGGACTACGAGCAGTACTTC.

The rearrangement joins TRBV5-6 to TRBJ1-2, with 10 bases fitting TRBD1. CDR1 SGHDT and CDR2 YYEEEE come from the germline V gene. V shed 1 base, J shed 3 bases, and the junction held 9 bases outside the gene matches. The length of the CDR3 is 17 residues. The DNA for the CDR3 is TGTGCCAGCAGCTTGAGGGACAGGGGATCTTATTACTATGGCTACACCTTC. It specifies CASSLRDRGSYYYGYTF. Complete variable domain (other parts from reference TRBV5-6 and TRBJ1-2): DAGVTQSPTHLIKTRGQQVTLRCSPKSGHDTVSWYQQALGQGPQFIFQYYEEEERQRGNFPDRFSGHQFPNYSSELNVNALLLGDSALYLCASSLRDRGSYYYGYTFGSGTRLTVV.

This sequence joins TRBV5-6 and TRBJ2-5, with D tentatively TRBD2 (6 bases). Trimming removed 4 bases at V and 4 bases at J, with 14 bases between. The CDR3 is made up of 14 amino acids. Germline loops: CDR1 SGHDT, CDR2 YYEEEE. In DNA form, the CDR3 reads TGTGCCAGCAGCAACGCGCGGGGAGGAGAGACCCAGTACTTC. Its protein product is CASSNARGGETQYF.

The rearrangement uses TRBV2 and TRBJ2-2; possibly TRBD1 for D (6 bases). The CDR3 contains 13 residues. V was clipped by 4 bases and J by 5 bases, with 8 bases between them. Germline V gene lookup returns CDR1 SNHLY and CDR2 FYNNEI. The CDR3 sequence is CASSGQDTGELFF. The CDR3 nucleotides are TGTGCCAGCAGTGGACAGGATACCGGGGAGCTGTTTTTT.

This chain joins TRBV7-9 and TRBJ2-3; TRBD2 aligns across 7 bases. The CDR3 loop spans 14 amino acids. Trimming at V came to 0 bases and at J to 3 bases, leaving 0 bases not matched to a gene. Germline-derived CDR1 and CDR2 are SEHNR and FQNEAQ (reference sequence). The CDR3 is CASSLAGGTDTQYF. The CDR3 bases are TGTGCCAGCAGCTTAGCGGGAGGGACAGATACGCAGTATTTT.

The CDR3: CASRTRQAMNEKLFF. The CDR3 DNA reads TGTGCCAGCAGAACCAGACAGGCCATGAATGAAAAACTGTTTTTT. The chain combines TRBV27 with TRBJ1-4, with a tentative D call TRBD1 (6 bases). Germline CDR1 MNHEY, CDR2 SMNVEV (reference sequence). The CDR3 totals 15 residues. Trimming removed 6 bases from V and 5 bases from J, with 16 bases in between.

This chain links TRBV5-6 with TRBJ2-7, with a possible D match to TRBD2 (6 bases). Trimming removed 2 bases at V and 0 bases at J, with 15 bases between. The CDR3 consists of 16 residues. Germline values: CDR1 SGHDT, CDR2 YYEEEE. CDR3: CASSFLGTSSSYEQYF. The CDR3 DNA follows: TGTGCCAGCAGCTTCCTCGGGACTTCCAGCTCCTACGAGCAGTACTTC. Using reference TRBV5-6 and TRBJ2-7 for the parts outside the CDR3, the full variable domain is DAGVTQSPTHLIKTRGQQVTLRCSPKSGHDTVSWYQQALGQGPQFIFQYYEEEERQRGNFPDRFSGHQFPNYSSELNVNALLLGDSALYLCASSFLGTSSSYEQYFGPGTRLTVT.

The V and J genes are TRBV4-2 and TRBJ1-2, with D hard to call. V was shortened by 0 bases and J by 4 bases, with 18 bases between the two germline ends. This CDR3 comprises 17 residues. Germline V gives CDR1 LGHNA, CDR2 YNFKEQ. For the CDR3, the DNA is TGTGCCAGCAGCCAAGATCTTGGCCGGACGCGGGCCTATGGCTACACCTTC. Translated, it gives CASSQDLGRTRAYGYTF.

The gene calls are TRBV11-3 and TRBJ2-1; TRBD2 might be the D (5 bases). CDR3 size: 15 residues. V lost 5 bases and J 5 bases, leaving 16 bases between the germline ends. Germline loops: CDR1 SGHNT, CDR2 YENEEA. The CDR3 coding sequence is TGTGCCAGCAGCCTCGGGCGAGGGAGAGACAATGAGCAGTTCTTC. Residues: CASSLGRGRDNEQFF.

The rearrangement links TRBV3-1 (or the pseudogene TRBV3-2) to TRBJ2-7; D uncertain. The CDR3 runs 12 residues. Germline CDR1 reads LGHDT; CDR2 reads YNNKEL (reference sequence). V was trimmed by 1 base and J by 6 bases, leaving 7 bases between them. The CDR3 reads CASSQVPGEQYF. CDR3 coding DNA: TGTGCCAGCAGCCAAGTCCCCGGCGAGCAGTACTTC.